This TCR beta chain was obtained from a study of immune evolution from preneoplasia to lung adenocarcinoma. Study-wide results and limits: Normal lung had the highest top T cell clone frequencies.

As for this clone: Its antigen is not known.

TCRdb's table, derived via immunoSEQ multiplex PCR, lists solely in-frame clones and lacks some. This table holds 3,000 or so clones, roughly 73% found once. This CDR3 has 15 residues. Germline CDR1 is SGHTS and CDR2 is YDEGEE. With 0 bases removed from V and 5 bases from J, the gap between germline ends came to 15 bases. Two lung cancer pathologists independently confirmed each histologic diagnosis. The receptor comes from a person aged 55-80 years with lung adenocarcinoma. The chain recombines TRBV5-8 with TRBJ2-7; a possible D gene is TRBD1 (5 bases). Sequencing was done on a sample of FFPE minimally invasive lung adenocarcinoma tissue. The CDR3 spells CASSLEAGSRDEQYF. The CDR3 DNA is TGTGCCAGCAGCTTGGAGGCAGGGTCAAGAGACGAGCAGTACTTC.